This T cell receptor beta chain was identified in a study of OX40 agonist ivuxolimab in advanced cancers. General study results and limits: What antigens the expanded peripheral T cells recognized was never established. More expanded clones were seen, on average, in CD8+ T cells than in CD4+.

The CDR3 runs to 14 residues. CDR1 is MNHNS, CDR2 SASEGT, per germline. Trimming left V 2 bases short and J 3 bases short, with 11 bases between. Blood sampling was done at baseline, cycle 4 day 1, and cycle 7 day 1. Regarding this clone: What it binds is unknown.

The table came from immunoSEQ multiplex PCR; TCRdb's copy has only in-frame clones and leaves some out. The sample has under 20,000 clones, 83% seen once; the top ten hold 21%. This chain links TRBV6-1 with TRBJ2-7, with unresolved D. Sequencing used CD4+ or CD8+ T cells sorted from blood, obtained in a trial of the OX40 agonist ivuxolimab. The receptor's source is an adult with an advanced solid tumor such as melanoma, head and neck, liver or kidney cancer. The CDR3 sequence is CASSEIGSIYEQYF. The CDR3 coding sequence is TGTGCCAGCAGTGAAATCGGGTCCATCTACGAGCAGTACTTC.